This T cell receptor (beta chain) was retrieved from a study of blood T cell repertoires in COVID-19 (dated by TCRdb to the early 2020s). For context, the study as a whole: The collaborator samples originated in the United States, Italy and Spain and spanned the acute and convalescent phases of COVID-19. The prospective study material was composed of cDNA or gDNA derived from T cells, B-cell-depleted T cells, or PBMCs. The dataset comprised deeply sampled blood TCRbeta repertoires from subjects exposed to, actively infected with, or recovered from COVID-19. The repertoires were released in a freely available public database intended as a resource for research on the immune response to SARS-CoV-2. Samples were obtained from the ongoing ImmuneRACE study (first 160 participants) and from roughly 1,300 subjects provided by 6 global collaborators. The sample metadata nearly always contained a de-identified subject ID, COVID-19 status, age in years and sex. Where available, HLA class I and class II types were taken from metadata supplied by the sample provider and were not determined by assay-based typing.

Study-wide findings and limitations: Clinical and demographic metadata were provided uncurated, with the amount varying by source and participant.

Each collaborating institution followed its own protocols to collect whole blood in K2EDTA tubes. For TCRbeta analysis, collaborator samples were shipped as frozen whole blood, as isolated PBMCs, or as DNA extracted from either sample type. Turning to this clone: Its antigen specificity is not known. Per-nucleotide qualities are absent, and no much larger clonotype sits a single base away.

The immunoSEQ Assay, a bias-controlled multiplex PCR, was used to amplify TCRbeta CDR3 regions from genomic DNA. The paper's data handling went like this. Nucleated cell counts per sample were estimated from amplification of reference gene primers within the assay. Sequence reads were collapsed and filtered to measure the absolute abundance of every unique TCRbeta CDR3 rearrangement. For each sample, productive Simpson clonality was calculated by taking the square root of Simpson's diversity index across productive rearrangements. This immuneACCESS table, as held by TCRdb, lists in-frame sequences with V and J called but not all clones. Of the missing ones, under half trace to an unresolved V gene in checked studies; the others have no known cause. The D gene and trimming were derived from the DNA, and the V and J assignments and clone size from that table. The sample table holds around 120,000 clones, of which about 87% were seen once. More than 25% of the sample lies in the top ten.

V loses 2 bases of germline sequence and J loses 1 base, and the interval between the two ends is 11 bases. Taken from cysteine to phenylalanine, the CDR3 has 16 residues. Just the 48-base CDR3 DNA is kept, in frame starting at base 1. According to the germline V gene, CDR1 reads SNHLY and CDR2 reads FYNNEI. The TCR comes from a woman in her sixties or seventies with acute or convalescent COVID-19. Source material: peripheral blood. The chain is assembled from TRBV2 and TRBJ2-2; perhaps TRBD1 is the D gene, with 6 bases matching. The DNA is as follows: TGTGCCAGCAGTGAATGGCAGGGGCAGAACACCGGGGAGCTGTTTTTT. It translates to CASSEWQGQNTGELFF.